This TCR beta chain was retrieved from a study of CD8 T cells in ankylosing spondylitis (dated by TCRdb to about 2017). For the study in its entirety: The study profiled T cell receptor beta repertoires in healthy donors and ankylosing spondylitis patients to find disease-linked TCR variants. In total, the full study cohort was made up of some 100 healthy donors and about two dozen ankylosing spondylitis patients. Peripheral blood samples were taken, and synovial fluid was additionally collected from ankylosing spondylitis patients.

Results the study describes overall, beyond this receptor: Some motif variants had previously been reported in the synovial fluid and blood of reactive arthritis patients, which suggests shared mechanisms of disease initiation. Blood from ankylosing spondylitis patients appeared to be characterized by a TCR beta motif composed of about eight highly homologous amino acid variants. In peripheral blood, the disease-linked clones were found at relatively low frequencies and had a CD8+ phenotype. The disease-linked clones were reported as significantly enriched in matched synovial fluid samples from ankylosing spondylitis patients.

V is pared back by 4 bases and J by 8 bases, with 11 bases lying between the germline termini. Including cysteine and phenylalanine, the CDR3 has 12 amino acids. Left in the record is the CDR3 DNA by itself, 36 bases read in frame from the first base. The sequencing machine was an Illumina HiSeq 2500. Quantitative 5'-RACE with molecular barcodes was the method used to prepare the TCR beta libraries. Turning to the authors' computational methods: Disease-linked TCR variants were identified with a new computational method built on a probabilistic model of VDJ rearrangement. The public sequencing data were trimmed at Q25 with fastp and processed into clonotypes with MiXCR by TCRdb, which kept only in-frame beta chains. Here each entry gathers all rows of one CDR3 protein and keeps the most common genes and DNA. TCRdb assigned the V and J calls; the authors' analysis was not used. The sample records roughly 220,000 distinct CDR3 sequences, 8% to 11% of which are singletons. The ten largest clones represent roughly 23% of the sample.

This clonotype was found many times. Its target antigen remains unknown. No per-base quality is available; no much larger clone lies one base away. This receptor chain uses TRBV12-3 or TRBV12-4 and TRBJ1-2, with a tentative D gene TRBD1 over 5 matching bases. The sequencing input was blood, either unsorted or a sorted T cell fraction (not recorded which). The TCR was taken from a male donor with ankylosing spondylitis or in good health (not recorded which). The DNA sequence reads TGTGCCAGCAGTTGGGGGATAGACGGCTACACCTTC. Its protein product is CASSWGIDGYTF.